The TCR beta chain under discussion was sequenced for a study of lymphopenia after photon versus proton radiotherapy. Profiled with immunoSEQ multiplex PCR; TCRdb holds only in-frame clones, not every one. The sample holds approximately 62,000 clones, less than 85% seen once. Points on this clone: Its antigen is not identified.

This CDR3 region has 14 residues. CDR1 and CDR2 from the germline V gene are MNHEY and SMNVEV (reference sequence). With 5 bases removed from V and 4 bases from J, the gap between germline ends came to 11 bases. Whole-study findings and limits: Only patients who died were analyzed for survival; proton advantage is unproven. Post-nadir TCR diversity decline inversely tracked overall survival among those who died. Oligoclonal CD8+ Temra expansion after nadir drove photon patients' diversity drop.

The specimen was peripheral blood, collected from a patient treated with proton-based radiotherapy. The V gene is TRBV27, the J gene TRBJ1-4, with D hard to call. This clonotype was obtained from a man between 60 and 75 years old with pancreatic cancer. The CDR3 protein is CASSLDGNNEKLFF. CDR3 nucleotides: TGTGCCAGCAGTCTGGACGGGAATAATGAAAAACTGTTTTTT.